This T cell receptor (beta chain) was sequenced in a study of human T cells and chemical hapten exposure. Study-wide context: Patients having alopecia areata, totalis or universalis were mostly female.

The study's findings and limits: Versus controls, significantly more large CDR3 similarity clusters arose from expanded TCRs.

TCRdb fed the RACE reads into MiXCR, producing one record per CDR3 protein. The sample holds fewer than 80,000 distinct CDR3 sequences, 11% seen once. Time point: patch test 3, about 24 weeks after DPC sensitization. Regarding treatment: therapeutic diphenylcyclopropenone sensitization with weekly scalp DPC. The CDR3 has 16 residues. V lost 3 bases and J lost 5; bases outside the gene matches: 11. Germline assignment: CDR1 MGHRA and CDR2 YSYEKL. This clonotype was observed a handful of times. Antigen: not known. V gene TRBV4-1 combines with J gene TRBJ2-7; TRBD2 aligns across 9 bases. The receptor's source is a woman under 40 with alopecia areata. Some clones in this sample may be carry-over from other donors' samples. The source was whole blood, collected in connection with sensitization to the hapten diphenylcyclopropenone (DPC). CDR3 bases: TGCGCCAGCAGCCACTGGTTGGGCGGGAGGGCCGACGAGCAGTACTTC. The encoded protein is CASSHWLGGRADEQYF.